The 15 T cell receptor beta chains below come from one sample, sequenced in a study of monozygotic twins with inflammatory bowel disease (dated by TCRdb to the late 2010s). Libraries were built with 5' RACE. The sequencing machine was an Illumina HiSeq 2500. After reprocessing by TCRdb, each CDR3 protein sequence is one entry, and no DNA is given. The sample table gives 330,000 or so distinct CDR3 sequences. Together, the top ten hold under 2.5% of the sample. Material for sequencing was blood. The receptors come from a human donor with ulcerative colitis or Crohn's disease, or a healthy co-twin of an affected twin (not recorded which).

The CDR3: CSAGQMNTGELFF. The chain employs TRBV29-1 and TRBJ2-2; absent DNA, TCRdb's TRBD1 call cannot be checked. The CDR3 loop spans 13 amino acids. Germline V gene lookup returns CDR1 SQVTM and CDR2 ANQGSEA.

The J gene is TRBJ2-2, the V gene TRBV3-1; with no DNA, the TCRdb D assignment of TRBD2 cannot be verified. The V gene's germline CDR1 is LGHDT and CDR2 YNNKEL (reference sequence). The CDR3 spans 17 residues. The CDR3 spells CASSRNLAGDPVGELFF.

The chain links TRBV5-1 to TRBJ2-1; the TRBD1 assignment by TCRdb is unverifiable without DNA. Per the germline V gene, CDR1 is SGHRS and CDR2 is YFSETQ. The CDR3 runs 15 residues. This CDR3 is CASSLVTGFRGEQFF.

The CDR3 sequence is CASSVDGLAPDTQYF. The chain links TRBV9 to TRBJ2-3. CDR1 and CDR2 from the germline V gene are SGDLS and YYNGEE. This CDR3 has 15 residues.

The rearrangement uses TRBV27 and TRBJ2-5. Germline V CDR1 and CDR2: MNHEY, SMNVEV (reference sequence). This CDR3 contains 16 residues. The CDR3 here is CASSLGWGSAQETQYF.

The chain recombines TRBV6-1 with TRBJ2-2. The CDR3 contains 14 residues. Germline values: CDR1 MNHNS, CDR2 SASEGT. CDR3 region: CASSPTRNTGELFF.

The chain employs TRBV25-1 and TRBJ1-2; TCRdb picks TRBD1, but there is no DNA to check that call. This CDR3 spans 14 amino acids. The germline V gene has CDR1 MGHDK and CDR2 SYGVNS. CDR3 region: CASSEWTGFYGYTF.

The chain links TRBV15 to TRBJ1-2; TCRdb selects TRBD1, and the lack of DNA leaves this call unchecked. The CDR3 runs 15 residues. CDR1 and CDR2 from the germline V gene are LNHNV and YYDKDF (reference sequence). The CDR3 reads CATSSNHGHPMGYTF. The variable domain in full, with the rest retrieved from reference TRBV15 and TRBJ1-2, is DAMVIQNPRYQVTQFGKPVTLSCSQTLNHNVMYWYQQKSSQAPKLLFHYYDKDFNNEADTPDNFQSRRPNTSFCFLDIRSPGLGDTAMYLCATSSNHGHPMGYTFGSGTRLTVV.

V and J are TRBV5-6 and TRBJ1-1. The CDR3 runs 12 residues. Germline V lookup: CDR1 SGHDT, CDR2 YYEEEE. The CDR3 protein is CASSFRSFEAFF. The whole variable domain, filled in from reference TRBV5-6 and TRBJ1-1, reads DAGVTQSPTHLIKTRGQQVTLRCSPKSGHDTVSWYQQALGQGPQFIFQYYEEEERQRGNFPDRFSGHQFPNYSSELNVNALLLGDSALYLCASSFRSFEAFFGQGTRLTVV.

V and J are TRBV11-1 and TRBJ2-1; there is no DNA to check the TCRdb D call of TRBD2. CDR1 SGHAT and CDR2 FQDESV come from the germline V gene (reference sequence). The CDR3 runs to 21 residues. The CDR3: CASSLGRSGTSGRERYNEQFF.

J is TRBJ1-3 and V is TRBV18; the TCRdb D gene call, TRBD1, has no DNA to confirm it. This CDR3 is 15 amino acids long. Germline CDR1 reads KGHSH; CDR2 reads LQKENI. CDR3 sequence: CASSPVQGPSNTIYF.

The chain links TRBV2 to TRBJ1-5. The CDR3 has 15 amino acids. Germline V CDR1 and CDR2: SNHLY, FYNNEI. The CDR3 here is CASTTDSGSNQPQHF.

This chain connects TRBV19 to TRBJ1-4. CDR1 LNHDA and CDR2 SQIVND come from the germline V gene (reference sequence). This CDR3 contains 15 residues. The CDR3 loop is CASGKSGATNEKLFF. Full variable domain (missing parts from reference TRBV19 and TRBJ1-4): DGGITQSPKYLFRKEGQNVTLSCEQNLNHDAMYWYRQDPGQGLRLIYYSQIVNDFQKGDIAEGYSVSREKKESFPLTVTSAQKNPTAFYLCASGKSGATNEKLFFGSGTQLSVL.

The gene calls are TRBV5-6 and TRBJ2-2; lacking DNA, the TRBD1 call made by TCRdb goes unchecked. CDR1 and CDR2 (germline): SGHDT, YYEEEE. The CDR3 is 14 amino acids. CDR3 in amino acids: CASSWGTETGELFF.

The chain links TRBV24-1 to TRBJ2-7. The CDR3 spans 14 residues. Germline CDR1 and CDR2: KGHDR and SFDVKD. The CDR3: CATSDSDITYEQYF.